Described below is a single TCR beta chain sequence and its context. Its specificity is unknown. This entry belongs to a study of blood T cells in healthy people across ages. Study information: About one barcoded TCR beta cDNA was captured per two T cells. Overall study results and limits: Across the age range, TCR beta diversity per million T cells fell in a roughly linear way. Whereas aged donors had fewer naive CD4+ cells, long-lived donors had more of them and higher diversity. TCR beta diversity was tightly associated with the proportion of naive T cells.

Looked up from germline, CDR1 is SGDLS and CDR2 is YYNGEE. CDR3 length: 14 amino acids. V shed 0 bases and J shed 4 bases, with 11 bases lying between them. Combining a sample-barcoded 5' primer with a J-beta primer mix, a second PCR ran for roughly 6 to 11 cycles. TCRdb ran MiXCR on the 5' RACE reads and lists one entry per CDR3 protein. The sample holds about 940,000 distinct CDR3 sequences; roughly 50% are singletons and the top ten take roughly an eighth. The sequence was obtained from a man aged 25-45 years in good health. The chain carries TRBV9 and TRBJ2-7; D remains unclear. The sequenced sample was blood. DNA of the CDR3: TGTGCCAGCAGCGTAGGGGGATTGGGTTACGAGCAGTACTTC. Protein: CASSVGGLGYEQYF.